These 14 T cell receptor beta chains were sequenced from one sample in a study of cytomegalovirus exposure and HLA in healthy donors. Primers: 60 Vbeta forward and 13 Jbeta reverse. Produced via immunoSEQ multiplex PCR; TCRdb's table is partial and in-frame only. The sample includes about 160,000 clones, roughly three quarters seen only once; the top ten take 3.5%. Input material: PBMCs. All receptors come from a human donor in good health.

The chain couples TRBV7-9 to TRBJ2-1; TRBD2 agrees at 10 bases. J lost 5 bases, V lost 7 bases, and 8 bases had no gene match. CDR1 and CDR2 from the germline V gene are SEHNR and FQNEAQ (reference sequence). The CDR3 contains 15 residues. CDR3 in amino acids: CASTPAGLANNEQFF. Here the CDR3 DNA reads TGTGCCAGCACCCCGGCGGGACTAGCGAACAATGAGCAGTTCTTC.

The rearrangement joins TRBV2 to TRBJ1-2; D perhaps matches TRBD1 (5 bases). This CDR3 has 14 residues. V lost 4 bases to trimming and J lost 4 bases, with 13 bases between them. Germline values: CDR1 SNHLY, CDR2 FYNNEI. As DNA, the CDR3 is TGTGCCAGCAGTGTGGAGACAGCAGTCTATGGCTACACCTTC. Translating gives CASSVETAVYGYTF.

CDR3 DNA sequence: TGTGCCAGCAGCCATTTACAGGGGAGCACAGATACGCAGTATTTT. This gives the protein CASSHLQGSTDTQYF. V usage is TRBV6-1 and J usage is TRBJ2-3; 7 bases line up with TRBD1. V shed 6 bases, J shed 0 bases, and the junction held 6 bases outside the gene matches. CDR1 and CDR2 (germline): MNHNS, SASEGT. This CDR3 region has 15 residues.

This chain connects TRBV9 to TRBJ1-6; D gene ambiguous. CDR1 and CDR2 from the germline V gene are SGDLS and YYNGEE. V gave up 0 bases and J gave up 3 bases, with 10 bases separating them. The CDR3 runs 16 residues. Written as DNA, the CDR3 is TGTGCCAGCAGCGTAGGGGCGGGAAGCTATAATTCACCCCTCCACTTT. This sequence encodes CASSVGAGSYNSPLHF.

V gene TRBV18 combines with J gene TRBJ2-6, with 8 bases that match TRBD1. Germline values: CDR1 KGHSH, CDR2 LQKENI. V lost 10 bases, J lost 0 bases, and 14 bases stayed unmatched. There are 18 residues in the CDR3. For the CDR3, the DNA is TGTGCCACCTCCTTCGGGGACAGGAGAAGCTCTGGGGCCAACGTCCTGACTTTC. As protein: CATSFGDRRSSGANVLTF.

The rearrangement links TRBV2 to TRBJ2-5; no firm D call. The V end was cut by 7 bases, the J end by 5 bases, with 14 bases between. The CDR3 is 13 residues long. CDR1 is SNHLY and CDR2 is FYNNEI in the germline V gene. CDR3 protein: CASKVRGMETQYF. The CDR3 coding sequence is TGTGCCAGCAAAGTAAGAGGAATGGAGACCCAGTACTTC.

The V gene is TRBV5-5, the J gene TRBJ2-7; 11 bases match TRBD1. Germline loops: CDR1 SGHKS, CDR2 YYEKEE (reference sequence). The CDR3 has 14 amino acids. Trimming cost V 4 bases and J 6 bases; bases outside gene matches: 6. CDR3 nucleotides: TGTGCCAGCAGCAGGGGACAGGGGGTCCCCGAGCAGTACTTC. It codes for CASSRGQGVPEQYF.

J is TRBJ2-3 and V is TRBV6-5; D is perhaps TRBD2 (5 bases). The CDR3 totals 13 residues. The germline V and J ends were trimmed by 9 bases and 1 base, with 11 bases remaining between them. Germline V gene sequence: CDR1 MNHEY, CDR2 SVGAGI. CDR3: CASLARGTDTQYF. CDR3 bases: TGTGCCAGTCTAGCTCGAGGCACAGATACGCAGTATTTT.

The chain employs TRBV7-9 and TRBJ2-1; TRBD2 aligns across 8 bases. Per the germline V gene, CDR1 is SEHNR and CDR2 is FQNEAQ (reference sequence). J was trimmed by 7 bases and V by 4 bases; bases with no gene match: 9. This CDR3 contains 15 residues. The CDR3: CASSYGGLVFNEQFF. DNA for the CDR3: TGTGCCAGCAGCTACGGGGGACTAGTTTTTAATGAGCAGTTCTTC.

CDR3: CASSVGGSGRNEQFF. The CDR3 nucleotides are TGCGCCAGCAGTGTCGGCGGGAGTGGTCGGAATGAGCAGTTCTTC. The chain carries TRBV10-1 and TRBJ2-1; TRBD2 aligns across 7 bases. With 4 bases clipped from V and 7 bases from J, the junction kept 10 bases outside the gene matches. Germline lookup yields CDR1 WNHNN and CDR2 SYGVQD (reference sequence). This CDR3 has 15 residues.

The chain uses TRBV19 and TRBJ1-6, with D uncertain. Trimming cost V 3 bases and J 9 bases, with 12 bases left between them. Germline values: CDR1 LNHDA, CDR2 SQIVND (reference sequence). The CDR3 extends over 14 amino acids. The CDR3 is CASSIVFLASPLHF. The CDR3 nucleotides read TGTGCCAGTAGTATCGTGTTCCTGGCTTCACCCCTCCACTTT. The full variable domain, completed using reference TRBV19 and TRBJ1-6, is DGGITQSPKYLFRKEGQNVTLSCEQNLNHDAMYWYRQDPGQGLRLIYYSQIVNDFQKGDIAEGYSVSREKKESFPLTVTSAQKNPTAFYLCASSIVFLASPLHFGNGTRLTVT.

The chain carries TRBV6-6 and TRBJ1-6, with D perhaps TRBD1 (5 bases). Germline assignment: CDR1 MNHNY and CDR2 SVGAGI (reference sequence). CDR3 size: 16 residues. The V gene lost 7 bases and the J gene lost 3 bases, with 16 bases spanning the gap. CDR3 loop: CASNRTPDFYNSPLHF. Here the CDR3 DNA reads TGTGCCAGCAATCGGACACCAGATTTCTATAATTCACCCCTCCACTTT.

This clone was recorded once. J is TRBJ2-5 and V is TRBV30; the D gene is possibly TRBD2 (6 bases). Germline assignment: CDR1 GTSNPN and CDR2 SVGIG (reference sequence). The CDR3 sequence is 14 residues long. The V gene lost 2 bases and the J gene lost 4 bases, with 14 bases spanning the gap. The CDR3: CAWSRRGLVETQYF. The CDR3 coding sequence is TGTGCCTGGAGTAGGCGGGGTCTCGTAGAGACCCAGTACTTC.

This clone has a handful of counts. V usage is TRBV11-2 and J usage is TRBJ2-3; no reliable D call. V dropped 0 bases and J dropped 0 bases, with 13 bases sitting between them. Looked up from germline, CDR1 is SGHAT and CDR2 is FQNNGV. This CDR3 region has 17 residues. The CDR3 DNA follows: TGTGCCAGCAGCTTAGATTTTGACGCGGAAAGCACAGATACGCAGTATTTT. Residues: CASSLDFDAESTDTQYF. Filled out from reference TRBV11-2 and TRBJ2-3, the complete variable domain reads EAGVAQSPRYKIIEKRQSVAFWCNPISGHATLYWYQQILGQGPKLLIQFQNNGVVDDSQLPKDRFSAERLKGVDSTLKIQPAKLEDSAVYLCASSLDFDAESTDTQYFGPGTRLTVL.